The entry below describes one TCR beta chain. The antigen remains undetermined. This CDR3 has 16 amino acids. CDR1 is MNHEY, CDR2 SVGAGI, per germline. V was trimmed by 0 bases and J by 1 base, leaving 13 bases between them. Sample barcodes and UMIs were carried by the TCR alpha and TCR beta cDNA libraries that 5'RACE generated with constant-segment primers. TCRdb ran MiXCR on the 5' RACE reads and lists one entry per CDR3 protein. Of tens of thousands of distinct CDR3 sequences in the sample, 16% were seen once. The data stem from a study of T-cell memory formation after mild COVID-19. As for the study in general: Across donors, TCR clusters were largely donor specific. General study findings and limits: Later expanders leaned CD4+, whereas day 15 to 85 contracting clones were balanced CD4/CD8.

J is TRBJ2-7 and V is TRBV6-5; D is uncertain. Input material: PBMCs or a T cell subset sorted from them (not recorded which). This sequence was found in an adult woman who had mild COVID-19 (a few samples of this study predate the infection). Cell type and time point are not known. The CDR3, as DNA: TGTGCCAGCAGTTACTCTCGCTTCGACCTATCCTACGAGCAGTACTTC. Translation gives CASSYSRFDLSYEQYF.